This T cell receptor (beta chain) was recovered during a study of CD8 T cells in Susac syndrome (dated by TCRdb to the late 2010s). Study-wide context: Whether CD8+ T cell activation and differentiation in Susac syndrome was antigen driven was tested using repertoire sequencing.

High-throughput TCR beta sequencing profiled peripheral blood CD8+ and CD4+ T cells from healthy donors, Susac syndrome patients and multiple sclerosis patients. Treatment-naive patients with stable or active relapsing-remitting disease fulfilling revised McDonald criteria were used as multiple sclerosis controls. Bulk CD8+ and CD4+ T cells were purified magnetically by negative isolation, whereas CD8+ TEMRA cells were enriched by FACS. Blood was collected in EDTA tubes and processed within 24 hours, with PBMCs isolated through density gradient centrifugation. PBMCs intended for TCR sequencing were frozen in liquid nitrogen and were later thawed in a 37 degrees C water bath. A purity of at least 90% was achieved for sorted or isolated CD4+, CD8+ and CD8+ TEMRA cells. About this clonotype itself: Its antigen remains undetermined. No much larger clone exists at a distance of one base, and base qualities are not known.

RNA was extracted with the RNeasy kit and roughly 0.5 to 1 ug was reverse transcribed using random hexamers. The immunoSEQ multiplex PCR assay, covering 54 Vbeta and 13 Jbeta segments, was used to amplify TCR beta CDR3 regions. PCR amplification bias was corrected using a synthetic template baseline for primer optimization and computational correction. In the paper's pipeline: Reads were annotated to V, D and J genes per IMGT and analyzed with immunoSEQ Analyzer, keeping only productive sequences. To calculate clonality, Shannon entropy was normalized by log2 of the number of productive unique sequences and then subtracted from one. For each patient and control, public and private clones were evaluated within the 100 most prevalent clones. Clones were defined as Susac-specific when absent from the healthy and MS cohorts, from approximately 970 published viral clones and from other ImmuneACCESS disease sequences. Using fastp trimming at Q25 and MiXCR clonotype assembly, TCRdb reanalyzed the public sequencing data and kept in-frame beta chains. One record per CDR3 amino acid sequence lists the most common genes and DNA. These V and J calls derive from TCRdb rather than the authors' analysis. The sample profile shows some 120,000 distinct CDR3 sequences; roughly 94% of them were found once. The ten largest clones capture less than 0.15% of the sample.

Study-wide findings and limitations: The study acknowledged that relatively few individuals were included in the TCR sequencing and HLA analysis.

Specimen: CD4+ T cells from PBMCs. The receptor was isolated from a human donor with multiple sclerosis.

The bases read TGTGCCAGCAGCTTTATGACGGGAGGCAACAATGAGCAGTTCTTC. Its protein product is CASSFMTGGNNEQFF. Rearrangement joined TRBV5-4 to TRBJ2-1; TRBD2 lines up with 7 middle nucleotides. At the junction V is shortened by 2 bases and J by 5 bases; bases outside the gene matches: 7. There are 15 amino acids in the CDR3, from cysteine to phenylalanine inclusive. Solely the CDR3 DNA is kept, with 45 bases framed from the first base. The germline V gene (reference sequence) supplies CDR1 SGHNT and CDR2 YYREEE.